This TCR beta chain was recovered during a study of shared clonotypes between healthy human individuals. Comment on this clone: What it binds is not known. Different DNA sequences within this sample yield the same CDR3.

Points from the study as a whole: Sequencing depth was expected to affect clonotype sharing among donors.

Measured with immunoSEQ multiplex PCR; TCRdb has only the in-frame clones, and not every one. The sample includes around 1.9 million clones, about 93% seen only once; the top ten take more than 1.5%. CD45RO-negative, CCR7-positively selected cells formed the naive CD8 fraction, excluding terminally differentiated effector memory CD45RA+ cells. The CDR3 has 15 residues. The ends were cut back, 3 bases at V and 0 bases at J, with 13 bases in the middle. Germline-derived CDR1 and CDR2 are SGDLS and YYNGEE. The sample comprised naive CD8+ T cells from PBMCs. This clonotype originated in a man between 18 and 29 years old in good health. Some clones in this sample may be carry-over from other donors' samples. The chain uses TRBV9 and TRBJ2-7, with D perhaps matching TRBD2 (6 bases). This CDR3 reads CASSAGSGFSYEQYF. CDR3 bases: TGTGCCAGCAGCGCTGGGAGCGGGTTCTCCTACGAGCAGTACTTC.